This entry describes one T cell receptor beta chain. Trimming took 2 bases from V and 7 from J, leaving 10 bases between them. CDR1 is SGHTA, CDR2 FQGNSA, per germline. There are 13 residues in the CDR3. Each CDR3 protein gets one entry after TCRdb re-called the RT-PCR reads with MiXCR. The sample holds about 540,000 distinct CDR3 sequences, under 30% seen once. This specimen comes from a study of response to subunit inactivated influenza vaccine. These data also featured in a second study, about T cells expressing NK-cell markers. That report notes: TCR beta libraries carry UMIs added by 5'RACE template switching. The authors restricted sorting to alpha-beta TCR T cells with an anti-gamma-delta TCR antibody in several experiments.

The sequence derives from a man aged 45-65 years who received an inactivated influenza vaccine. This specimen was CD4+ T cells sorted from PBMCs, taken 11 to 12 days after vaccination. The J gene is TRBJ2-3, the V gene TRBV7-2; D is ambiguous. The chain's CDR3 is CASSLIMENTQYF. CDR3 DNA: TGTGCCAGCAGCTTAATTATGGAAAATACGCAGTATTTT.